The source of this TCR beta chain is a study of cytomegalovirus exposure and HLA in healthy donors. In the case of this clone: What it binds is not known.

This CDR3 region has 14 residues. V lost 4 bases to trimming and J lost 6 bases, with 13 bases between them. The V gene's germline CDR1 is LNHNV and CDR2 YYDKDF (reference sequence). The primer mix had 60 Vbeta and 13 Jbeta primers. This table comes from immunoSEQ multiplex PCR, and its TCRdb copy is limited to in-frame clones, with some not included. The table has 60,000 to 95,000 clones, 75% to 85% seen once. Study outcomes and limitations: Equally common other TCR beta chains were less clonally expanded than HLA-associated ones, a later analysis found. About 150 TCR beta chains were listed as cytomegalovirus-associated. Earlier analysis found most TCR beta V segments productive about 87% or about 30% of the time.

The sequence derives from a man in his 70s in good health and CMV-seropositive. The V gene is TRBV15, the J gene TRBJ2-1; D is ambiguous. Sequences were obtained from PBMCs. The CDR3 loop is CATSTHLGTNEQFF. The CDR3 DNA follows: TGTGCCACCAGCACCCACCTTGGCACCAATGAGCAGTTCTTC.